This T cell receptor beta chain originates from a study of blood T cell repertoires in COVID-19. Across the study: PBMCs, B-cell-depleted T cells, or T cells provided the cDNA or gDNA that made up the material.

In the authors' workflow: Nucleated cell counts were estimated from reference gene primer amplification. Method: immunoSEQ multiplex PCR; TCRdb's copy keeps in-frame clones and lacks some. Clone size and the V and J calls come from that table; the DNA yielded D and trimming. Found here are about 120,000 clones, approximately 92% of them singletons; the top ten hold approximately 30%. Sequencing was carried out using peripheral blood. The source of this sequence is a man in his sixties or seventies with active or convalescent COVID-19.

The CDR3 DNA follows: TGTGCCAGCAGCTTAGGGACAGGAGACAATGAGCAGTTCTTC. Protein product: CASSLGTGDNEQFF. The chain is built from TRBV7-9 and TRBJ2-1; 7 bases fit TRBD1. The trim removed 1 base at V and 5 bases at J, leaving 2 bases unmatched. Germline V gives CDR1 SEHNR, CDR2 FQNEAQ (reference sequence). The CDR3 contains 14 residues.